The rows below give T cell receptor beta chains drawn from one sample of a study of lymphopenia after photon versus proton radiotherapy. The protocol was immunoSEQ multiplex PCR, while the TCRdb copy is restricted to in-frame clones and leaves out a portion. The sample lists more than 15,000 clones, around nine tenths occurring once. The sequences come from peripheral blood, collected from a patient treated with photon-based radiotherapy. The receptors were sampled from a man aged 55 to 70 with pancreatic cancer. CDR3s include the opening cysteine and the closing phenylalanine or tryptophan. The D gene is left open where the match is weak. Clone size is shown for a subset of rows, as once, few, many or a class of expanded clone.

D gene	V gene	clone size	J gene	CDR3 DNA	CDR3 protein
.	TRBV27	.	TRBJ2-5	TGTGCCAGCAGTTTTGGGGCCCCAACCGGGACCCAGTACTTC	CASSFGAPTGTQYF
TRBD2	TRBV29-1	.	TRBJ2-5	TGCAGCGTCGCCCCCTTGACTAGCGGGGGACCGGAGACCCAGTACTTC	CSVAPLTSGGPETQYF
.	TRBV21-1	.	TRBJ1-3	TGTGCCAGCAGCAAAGTAACAGGGGCGGACACCATATATTTT	CASSKVTGADTIYF
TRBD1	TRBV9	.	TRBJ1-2	TGTGCCAGCAGCGTGCTCCAGGGGGAGGACTATGGCTACACCTTC	CASSVLQGEDYGYTF
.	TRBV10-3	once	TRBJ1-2	TGTGCCATCCTTTCCCCCTCAAGACGGATCTATGGCTACACCTTC	CAILSPSRRIYGYTF
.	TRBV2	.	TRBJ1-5	TGTGCCAGCAGTGATATACTTTATAGCAATCAGCCCCAGCATTTT	CASSDILYSNQPQHF
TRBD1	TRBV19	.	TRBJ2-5	TGTGCCAGTAGTACCATCCGCCCGGGACAGGGGACGGAGACCCAGTACTTC	CASSTIRPGQGTETQYF
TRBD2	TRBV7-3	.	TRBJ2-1	TGTGCCAGCAGCTCGCCCGGGACTAGCACCACTGAGCAGTTCTTC	CASSSPGTSTTEQFF
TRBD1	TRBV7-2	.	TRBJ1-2	TGTGCCAGCAGCATCGGACAGGGGGGAAGGTATGGCTACACCTTC	CASSIGQGGRYGYTF
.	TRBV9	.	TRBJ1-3	TGTGCCAGCAGCGCTCAAGTGGACACGCGAGGAAACACCATATATTTT	CASSAQVDTRGNTIYF
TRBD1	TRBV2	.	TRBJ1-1	TGTGCCAGCAGGACTGACAGGGGAGTGACTGAAGCTTTCTTT	CASRTDRGVTEAFF
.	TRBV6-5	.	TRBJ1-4	TGTGCCAGCAGTAATAATGAAAAACTGTTTTTT	CASSNNEKLFF
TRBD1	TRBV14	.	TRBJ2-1	TGTGCCAGCAGTTACAGACAGGGGGCTATCGGCGATGAGCAGTTCTTC	CASSYRQGAIGDEQFF
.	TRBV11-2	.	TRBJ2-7	TGTGCCAGCAGCTTAGGGGGGAGCGCCTACGAGCAGTACTTC	CASSLGGSAYEQYF
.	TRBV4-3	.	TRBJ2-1	TGCGCCAGCAGCCCCTCAAGCCCAGGCCCCAAGAATGAGCAGTTCTTC	CASSPSSPGPKNEQFF
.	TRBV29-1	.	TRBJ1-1	TGCAGCGCTCCAATATTGGCCGGCACTGAAGCTTTCTTT	CSAPILAGTEAFF
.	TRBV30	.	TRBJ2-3	TGTGCCTGTATATCAGGGGGCACAGATACGCAGTATTTT	CACISGGTDTQYF
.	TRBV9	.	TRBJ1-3	TGTGCCAGCAGTGTCGGGGGTTCGAGGGGAAACACCATATATTTT	CASSVGGSRGNTIYF
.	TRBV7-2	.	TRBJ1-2	TGTGCCAGCAGCCCGGGGCCAGGGCCAGGCTACACCTTC	CASSPGPGPGYTF
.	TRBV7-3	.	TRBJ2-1	TGTGCCAGCAGCTTCCGGGGCGGGGTATCCTACAATGAGCAGTTCTTC	CASSFRGGVSYNEQFF
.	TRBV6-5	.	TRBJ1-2	TGTGCCAGCTCCTATGGCCCCATGTACTATGGCTACACCTTC	CASSYGPMYYGYTF
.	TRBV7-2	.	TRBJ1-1	TGTGCCAGCAGCCCCCCAGAGGACACTGAAGCTTTCTTT	CASSPPEDTEAFF
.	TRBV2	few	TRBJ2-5	TGTGCCAGCAGGGTCGGGACTGCCCGAGGGACCCAGTACTTC	CASRVGTARGTQYF